This T cell receptor (beta chain) stems from a study of T cells after yellow fever vaccination. TCRdb passed the 5' RACE reads through MiXCR, listing each CDR3 protein once. The sample includes approximately 550,000 distinct CDR3 sequences, 13% of them seen just once. CDR1 DFQATT and CDR2 SNEGSKA come from the germline V gene (reference sequence). The CDR3 totals 16 residues. V lost 0 bases, J lost 4 bases, and 18 bases lay in between. This clonotype was detected a few times. Sequenced here: PBMCs, sampled on the day of the yellow fever booster vaccination. V is TRBV20-1 and J is TRBJ1-1; weak D call: TRBD1 (5 bases). This TCR derives from a young man who received the YFV17D yellow fever vaccine. CDR3: CSARDYGSFGGTEAFF. The CDR3, as DNA: TGCAGTGCTAGAGATTATGGTTCGTTCGGGGGCACTGAAGCTTTCTTT.